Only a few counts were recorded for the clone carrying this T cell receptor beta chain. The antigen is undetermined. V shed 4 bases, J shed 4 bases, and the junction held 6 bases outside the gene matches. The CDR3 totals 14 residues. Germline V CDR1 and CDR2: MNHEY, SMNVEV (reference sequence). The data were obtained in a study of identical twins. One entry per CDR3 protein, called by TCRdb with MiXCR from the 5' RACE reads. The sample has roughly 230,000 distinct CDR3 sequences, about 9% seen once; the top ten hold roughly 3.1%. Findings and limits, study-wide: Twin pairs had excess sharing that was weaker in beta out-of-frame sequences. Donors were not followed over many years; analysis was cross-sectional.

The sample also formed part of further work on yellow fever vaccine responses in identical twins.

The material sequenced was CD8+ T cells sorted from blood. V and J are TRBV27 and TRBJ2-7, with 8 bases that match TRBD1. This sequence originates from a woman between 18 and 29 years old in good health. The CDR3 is CASSYGDRGYEQYF. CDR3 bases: TGTGCCAGCAGTTACGGCGACAGGGGATACGAGCAGTACTTC.